The 14 T cell receptor beta chains below all came from one sample that was sequenced in a study of T-cell reconstitution after alpha-beta-depleted transplantation in children. Unique molecular identifiers featured in how the TCRbeta library was prepared. TCRdb recomputed calls from the PCR reads with MiXCR, one row per CDR3 protein. The sample has approximately 500,000 distinct CDR3 sequences; more than 9% are singletons. This material consisted of PBMCs, taken before TCRalphabeta/CD19-depleted stem cell transplant. Every receptor here comes from a child aged 2 to 10 with inherited bone marrow failure, due to receive a stem cell transplant.

This clonotype has ten or more counts. The chain joins TRBV5-4 to TRBJ2-7, with a tentative D call TRBD1 (7 bases). The CDR3 has 15 amino acids. From germline, CDR1 is SGHNT and CDR2 YYREEE (reference sequence). The germline V and J ends were trimmed by 0 bases and 5 bases, with 15 bases remaining between them. The CDR3, as DNA: TGTGCCAGCAGCTTGGCCGGGACAGCGGGTGACGAGCAGTACTTC. Its translation is CASSLAGTAGDEQYF. The entire variable domain, with the rest obtained from reference TRBV5-4 and TRBJ2-7, is as follows: ETGVTQSPTHLIKTRGQQVTLRCSSQSGHNTVSWYQQALGQGPQFIFQYYREEENGRGNFPPRFSGLQFPNYSSELNVNALELDDSALYLCASSLAGTAGDEQYFGPGTRLTVT.

The sample holds a few counts of this clonotype. CDR3 region: CAISEPGLAGGSGEQYF. The CDR3 bases are TGTGCCATCAGTGAGCCGGGACTAGCGGGAGGTTCAGGCGAGCAGTACTTC. The rearrangement uses TRBV10-3 and TRBJ2-7; TRBD2 agrees at 15 bases. V lost 2 bases, J lost 6 bases, and 8 bases stayed unmatched. Germline CDR1 ENHRY, CDR2 SYGVKD. This CDR3 spans 17 amino acids.

This chain joins TRBV10-2 and TRBJ2-7, with 8 nucleotides matching TRBD2. CDR1 is WSHSY and CDR2 is SAAADI in the germline V gene. Unmatched junction bases numbered 7, after V lost 3 bases and J lost 12 bases. The CDR3 is made up of 12 amino acids. CDR3 sequence reads: CASSERLAKTYF. In DNA, the CDR3 is TGCGCCAGCAGTGAACGACTAGCGAAAACGTACTTC.

This clonotype showed up many times. The chain carries TRBV15 and TRBJ2-1, with D unresolved. The germline V and J ends were trimmed by 5 bases and 3 bases, with 11 bases remaining between them. Germline CDR1 LNHNV, CDR2 YYDKDF (reference sequence). The CDR3 loop spans 14 amino acids. The CDR3 here is CATSSRSDYNEQFF. The CDR3 DNA sequence: TGTGCCACCAGCTCCCGTAGTGACTACAATGAGCAGTTCTTC.

This clonotype was seen ten or more times. The chain employs TRBV10-3 and TRBJ2-2; maybe TRBD2 (6 bases). The CDR3 loop spans 15 amino acids. CDR1 ENHRY and CDR2 SYGVKD come from the germline V gene. V dropped 4 bases and J dropped 6 bases, with 15 bases sitting between them. The CDR3 loop reads CAISGGLSAAGELFF. DNA of the CDR3: TGTGCCATCAGTGGGGGACTGTCGGCTGCCGGGGAGCTGTTTTTT.

This sequence joins TRBV29-1 and TRBJ2-1, with 9 bases that match TRBD1. Trimming removed 4 bases from V and 8 bases from J; junction bases left unmatched: 9. Germline lookup yields CDR1 SQVTM and CDR2 ANQGSEA. The CDR3 is 14 amino acids. Here the CDR3 DNA reads TGCAGCGTTGGTCGGACCACAGGGGGCGATGAGCAGTTCTTC. Its protein product is CSVGRTTGGDEQFF.

V is TRBV10-2 and J is TRBJ2-7; TRBD2 agrees at 8 bases. Looked up from germline, CDR1 is WSHSY and CDR2 is SAAADI. The trim removed 6 bases at V and 0 bases at J, leaving 7 bases unmatched. The CDR3 contains 15 residues. The CDR3 region has the DNA TGCGCCAGCAGGGTAAGCGGGAGTCACTCCTACGAGCAGTACTTC. It encodes CASRVSGSHSYEQYF.

This clonotype has at least ten counts. The chain couples TRBV15 to TRBJ2-3; D might be TRBD2 (6 bases). This CDR3 contains 15 residues. V was clipped by 2 bases and J by 2 bases, with 11 bases between them. Germline V gene data show CDR1 as LNHNV and CDR2 as YYDKDF (reference sequence). The CDR3 nucleotides are TGTGCCACCAGCAGAACCGCGGGGCCCACAGATACGCAGTATTTT. Translated, it gives CATSRTAGPTDTQYF.

Points on this clonotype: Since a much larger clone is just one base distant, this may be a read error. The chain joins TRBV27 to TRBJ2-3; D is possibly TRBD1 or TRBD2 (5 bases each). Germline CDR1 reads MNHEY; CDR2 reads SMNVEV (reference sequence). Trimming left V 3 bases short and J 8 bases short, with 12 bases between. The CDR3 has 13 residues. The CDR3 DNA is TGTGCCAGCAGTTTTGGCTCGAGGGGTACGCAGTATTTT. This gives the protein CASSFGSRGTQYF.

As concerns this clonotype: With a much larger clone just one base away, this may be a read error. J is TRBJ2-6 and V is TRBV5-1; 8 positions agree with TRBD1. The CDR3 runs 18 residues. Looked up from germline, CDR1 is SGHRS and CDR2 is YFSETQ. The CDR3 spells CASRLEWTGFPGANVLTF. The CDR3 DNA is TGCGCCAGCAGATTGGAATGGACAGGGTTTCCTGGGGCCAACGTCCTGACTTTC.

This clonotype was seen more than once but under ten times. V is TRBV5-4 and J is TRBJ2-7; TRBD2 agrees at 10 bases. The germline CDR1 and CDR2 sequences are SGHNT and YYREEE (reference sequence). V lost 4 bases to trimming and J lost 1 base; unmatched junction nucleotides: 5. The CDR3 length is 15 residues. For the CDR3, the DNA is TGTGCCAGCAGCGCGAGCGGGAGGGCTTCCTACGAGCAGTACTTC. This gives the protein CASSASGRASYEQYF.

This clonotype occurred many times. The chain combines TRBV7-2 with TRBJ2-3; 8 positions match TRBD2. V was pared by 1 base and J by 2 bases, with 5 bases of the junction left unmatched. The CDR3 consists of 16 residues. The germline gives CDR1 SGHTA, CDR2 FQGNSA. The CDR3 DNA reads TGTGCCAGCAGCTTAGGGGCTAGCGGGTCCACAGATACGCAGTATTTT. The encoded protein is CASSLGASGSTDTQYF.

This clonotype occurred a few times. The V gene is TRBV29-1, the J gene TRBJ1-2; D may be TRBD1 (6 bases). The germline V and J ends were trimmed by 3 bases and 7 bases, with 12 bases remaining between them. The CDR3 has 12 residues. The germline V gene encodes CDR1 SQVTM and CDR2 ANQGSEA. In DNA, the CDR3 is TGCAGCGTTGACCATAGGGACATTGGCTACACCTTC. Translating it yields CSVDHRDIGYTF.

The chain carries TRBV4-2 and TRBJ1-4, with D possibly being TRBD1 (6 bases). Trimming stripped 0 bases from V and 3 bases from J, with 14 bases between. This CDR3 comprises 17 residues. CDR1 and CDR2 (germline): LGHNA, YNFKEQ. The CDR3 DNA reads TGTGCCAGCAGCCAAGAATCCCTCGGGGGGCCTAATGAAAAACTGTTTTTT. Amino acid sequence: CASSQESLGGPNEKLFF.